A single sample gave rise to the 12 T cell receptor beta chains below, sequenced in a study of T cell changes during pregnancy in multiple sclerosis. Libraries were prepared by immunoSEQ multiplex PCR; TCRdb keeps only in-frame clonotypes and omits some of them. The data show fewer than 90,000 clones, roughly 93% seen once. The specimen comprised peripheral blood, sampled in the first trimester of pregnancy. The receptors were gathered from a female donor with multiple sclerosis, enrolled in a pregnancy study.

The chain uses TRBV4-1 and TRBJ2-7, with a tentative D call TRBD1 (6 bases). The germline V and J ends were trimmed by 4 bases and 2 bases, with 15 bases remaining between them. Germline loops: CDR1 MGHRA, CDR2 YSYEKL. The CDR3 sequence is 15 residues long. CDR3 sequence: CASSPSGTYTYEQYF. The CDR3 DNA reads TGCGCCAGCAGCCCCTCCGGGACATATACCTACGAGCAGTACTTC.

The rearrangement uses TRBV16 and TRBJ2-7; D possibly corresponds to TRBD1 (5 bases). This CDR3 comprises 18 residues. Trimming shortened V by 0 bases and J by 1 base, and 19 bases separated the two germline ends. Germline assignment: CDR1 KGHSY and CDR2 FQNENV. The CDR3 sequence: CASSQSPPGGHRSYEQYF. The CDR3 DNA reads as TGTGCCAGCAGCCAATCCCCCCCAGGTGGACATCGTTCCTACGAGCAGTACTTC.

This CDR3 reads CASSFQGAGEAFF. In nucleotides, the CDR3 is TGCGCCAGCAGCTTCCAGGGGGCTGGTGAAGCTTTCTTT. V gene TRBV5-1 combines with J gene TRBJ1-1; 8 bases line up with TRBD1. Trimming at V came to 2 bases and at J to 7 bases, leaving 4 bases not matched to a gene. The V gene's germline CDR1 is SGHRS and CDR2 YFSETQ. There are 13 residues in the CDR3.

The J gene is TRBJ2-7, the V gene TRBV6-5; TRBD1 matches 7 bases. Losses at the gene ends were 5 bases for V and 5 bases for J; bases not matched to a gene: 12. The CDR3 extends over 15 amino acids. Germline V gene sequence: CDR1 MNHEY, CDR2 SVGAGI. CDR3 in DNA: TGTGCCAGCAGTAAAGGGACAGCTGGCAGGGACGAGCAGTACTTC. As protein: CASSKGTAGRDEQYF.

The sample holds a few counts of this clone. CDR3 loop: CSADRGRTEAFF. The CDR3 DNA reads TGCAGCGCCGATAGGGGGCGGACTGAAGCTTTCTTT. The chain uses TRBV29-1 and TRBJ1-1; the match to TRBD1 covers 7 bases. The CDR3 loop spans 12 amino acids. Germline V gives CDR1 SQVTM, CDR2 ANQGSEA. Germline trimming cut 7 bases from V and 5 bases from J; bases unmatched to any gene: 7.

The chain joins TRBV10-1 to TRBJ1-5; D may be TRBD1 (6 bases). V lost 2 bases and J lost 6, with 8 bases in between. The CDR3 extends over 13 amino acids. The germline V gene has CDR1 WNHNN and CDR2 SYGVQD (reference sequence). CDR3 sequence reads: CASSEGRGQPQHF. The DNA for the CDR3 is TGCGCCAGCAGTGAGGGCAGGGGTCAGCCCCAGCATTTT.

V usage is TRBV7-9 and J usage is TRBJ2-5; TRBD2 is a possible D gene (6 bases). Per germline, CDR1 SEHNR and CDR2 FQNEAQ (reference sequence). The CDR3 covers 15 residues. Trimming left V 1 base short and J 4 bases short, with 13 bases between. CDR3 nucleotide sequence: TGTGCCAGCAGCTTAGGCGGGGAGAAGGTAGAGACCCAGTACTTC. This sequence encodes CASSLGGEKVETQYF.

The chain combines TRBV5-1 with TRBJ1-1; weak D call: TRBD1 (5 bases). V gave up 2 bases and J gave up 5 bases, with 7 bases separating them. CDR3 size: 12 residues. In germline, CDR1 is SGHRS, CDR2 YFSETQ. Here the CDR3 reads CASSFRGTEAFF. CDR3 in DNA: TGCGCCAGCAGCTTTAGGGGAACTGAAGCTTTCTTT.

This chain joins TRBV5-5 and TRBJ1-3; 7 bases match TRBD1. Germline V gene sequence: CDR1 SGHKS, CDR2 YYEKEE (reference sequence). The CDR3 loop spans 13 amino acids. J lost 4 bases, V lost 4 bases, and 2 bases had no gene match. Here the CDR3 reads CASSPDRGNTIYF. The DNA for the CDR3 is TGTGCCAGCAGCCCGGACAGGGGAAACACCATATATTTT.

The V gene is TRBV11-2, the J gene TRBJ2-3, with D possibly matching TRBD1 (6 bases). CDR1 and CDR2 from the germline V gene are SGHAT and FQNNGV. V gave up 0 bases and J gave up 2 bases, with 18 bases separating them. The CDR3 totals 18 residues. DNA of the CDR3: TGTGCCAGCAGCTTAGATAATAATCTCCAGGGGCTCACAGATACGCAGTATTTT. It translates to CASSLDNNLQGLTDTQYF.

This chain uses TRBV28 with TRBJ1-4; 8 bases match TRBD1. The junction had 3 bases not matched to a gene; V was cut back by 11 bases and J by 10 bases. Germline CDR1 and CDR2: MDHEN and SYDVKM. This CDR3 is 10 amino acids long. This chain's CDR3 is CAVQGGKLFF. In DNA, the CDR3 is TGTGCCGTACAGGGGGGAAAACTGTTTTTT.

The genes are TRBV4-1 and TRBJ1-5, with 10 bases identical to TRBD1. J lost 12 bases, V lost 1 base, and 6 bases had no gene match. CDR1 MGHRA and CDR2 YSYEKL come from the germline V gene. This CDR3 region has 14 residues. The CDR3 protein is CASSQGQGARVQHF. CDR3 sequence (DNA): TGCGCCAGCAGCCAAGGACAGGGGGCCCGGGTCCAGCATTTT.